This T cell receptor beta chain was sequenced during a study of cytomegalovirus exposure and HLA in healthy donors. Overall study: The platform used for the 120 validation repertoires matched that of the 500 to 850 first-cohort repertoires, a later analysis reported. Points from the study as a whole: Some TCR beta chains (roughly 160 of them) were listed as cytomegalovirus-associated.

This clone was detected only a few times. The antigen is not known. Produced via immunoSEQ multiplex PCR; TCRdb's table is partial and in-frame only. The sample has fewer than 90,000 clones, almost 85% seen once. The sample was PBMCs. This clonotype was obtained from a woman aged 18-29 years in good health and CMV-seropositive.

CDR3 bases: TGTGCCATCAGTGAGTCGAAGGCTTCCGGGGCCTACGAGCAGTACTTC. This encodes CAISESKASGAYEQYF. The V gene is TRBV10-3, the J gene TRBJ2-7; D perhaps matches TRBD2 (5 bases). Trimming cost V 0 bases and J 2 bases, with 14 bases left between them. This CDR3 comprises 16 residues. Germline V gene sequence: CDR1 ENHRY, CDR2 SYGVKD.